The following is a T cell receptor beta chain sequence with its context. This specimen belongs to a study of control samples from healthy donors and cancer patients. Assay: immunoSEQ multiplex PCR; the TCRdb copy retains only in-frame clones and omits some. The sample consists of 20,000 or so clones, more than 75% of them appearing once. CDR1 SGHTA and CDR2 FQGTGA come from the germline V gene. The CDR3 consists of 16 residues. V lost 4 bases and J lost 0; bases outside the gene matches: 2. The chain carries TRBV7-3 and TRBJ2-6; 8 nucleotides match TRBD1. Material for sequencing was PBMCs. This TCR was recovered from a woman aged 60-75 years with head and neck cancer. This CDR3 reads CASSSGTGSGANVLTF. The CDR3 DNA follows: TGTGCCAGCAGCTCGGGGACAGGCTCTGGGGCCAACGTCCTGACTTTC.